This TCR beta chain was obtained from a study of CD8 T cells in Susac syndrome. Trimming cost V 5 bases and J 6 bases; bases outside gene matches: 1. Per the germline V gene, CDR1 is LNHDA and CDR2 is SQIVND (reference sequence). The CDR3 consists of 13 residues. The authors reverse transcribed about 0.5 to 1 ug RNA with random hexamers. TCRdb called the immunoSEQ multiplex PCR reads again in MiXCR, with one record for every CDR3 protein. The data contain under 200,000 distinct CDR3 sequences, 90% to 95% of them seen just once; the ten biggest clones take up around 0.1%. Sequences were obtained from CD4+ T cells from PBMCs. The clonotype originates from a human donor with Susac syndrome. The chain links TRBV19 to TRBJ2-1, with 10 bases identical to TRBD2. CDR3 region: CASSPSGSNEQFF. Written as DNA, the CDR3 is TGTGCCAGTAGTCCTAGCGGGAGCAATGAGCAGTTCTTC.